What follows are 17 T cell receptor beta chains derived from one specimen sequenced in a study of shared clonotypes between healthy human individuals (dated by TCRdb to between 2020 and 2021). Library preparation employed the immunoSEQ multiplex PCR assay. TCRdb retrieved this table from immuneACCESS and kept in-frame rearrangements only. Not all clones are present; in checked studies, unresolved V genes account for under half, and no reason is known for the remainder. The sample table shows approximately 2.4 million clones, and around 95% are seen once. In total, the top ten clones hold 0.13% of the sample. Sequencing was done on a sample of naive CD4+ T cells sorted from blood. The intended sense of this specimen's cell subset or site label: CD45RA+ positively selected. These receptors were taken from a man younger than 35 in good health.

The chain couples TRBV28 to TRBJ1-4; TRBD1 matches at 7 bases. This CDR3 has 14 residues. The V gene's germline CDR1 is MDHEN and CDR2 SYDVKM. V lost 6 bases to trimming and J lost 8 bases; unmatched junction nucleotides: 9. In nucleotides, the CDR3 is TGTGCCAGCAGCTCAGGGGGATTAGGGGAAAAACTGTTTTTT. Translation: CASSSGGLGEKLFF.

V and J are TRBV5-1 and TRBJ1-2, with a tentative D call TRBD1 (6 bases). V lost 5 bases to trimming and J lost 0 bases, with 14 bases between them. Germline V gene lookup returns CDR1 SGHRS and CDR2 YFSETQ. There are 15 residues in the CDR3. In nucleotides, the CDR3 is TGCGCCAGCAGTACAGGGTCCCCTCCTAACTATGGCTACACCTTC. Translated: CASSTGSPPNYGYTF.

The chain couples TRBV30 to TRBJ2-7; no clear D gene. Per germline, CDR1 GTSNPN and CDR2 SVGIG (reference sequence). The CDR3 length is 15 residues. The V end lost 0 bases, the J end lost 2 bases, and 14 bases lay between the germline ends. The CDR3, as DNA: TGTGCCTGGAGTGTAGCACTCGGGCTAACCTACGAGCAGTACTTC. It specifies CAWSVALGLTYEQYF.

The chain is built from TRBV6-1 and TRBJ1-5; the match to TRBD1 covers 7 bases. J gave up 0 bases and V 2 bases, and 10 bases lay outside the gene matches. Germline values: CDR1 MNHNS, CDR2 SASEGT. This CDR3 has 18 residues. CDR3 region: CASSENWTGAYSNQPQHF. The CDR3 DNA reads TGTGCCAGCAGTGAAAACTGGACAGGCGCTTATAGCAATCAGCCCCAGCATTTT.

This clone was seen once. The CDR3 loop is CASSLVGGLYNEQFF. CDR3 bases: TGTGCCAGCAGCTTGGTCGGGGGGCTATACAATGAGCAGTTCTTC. This sequence joins TRBV5-6 and TRBJ2-1; tentative D call: TRBD2 (7 bases). V lost 0 bases and J 4 bases, leaving 11 bases between the germline ends. Germline V gene lookup returns CDR1 SGHDT and CDR2 YYEEEE. This CDR3 has 15 amino acids.

This chain joins TRBV4-1 and TRBJ2-7, with a possible D match to TRBD1 (6 bases). Trimming pared 1 base from V and 1 base from J, leaving 14 bases between. Germline V gene lookup returns CDR1 MGHRA and CDR2 YSYEKL. The CDR3 totals 16 residues. In DNA form, the CDR3 reads TGCGCCAGCAGCCAAGGACAGGCCATAAATTCCTACGAGCAGTACTTC. Protein: CASSQGQAINSYEQYF.

The chain has TRBV5-4 and TRBJ2-1, with 10 bases lining up with TRBD1. V lost 5 bases, J lost 7 bases, and 12 bases stayed unmatched. CDR1 and CDR2 from the germline V gene are SGHNT and YYREEE (reference sequence). The CDR3 runs 16 residues. The CDR3 DNA reads TGTGCCAGCAGTCCAGGACAGGGGGATGTAAAAAATGAGCAGTTCTTC. Translation: CASSPGQGDVKNEQFF.

The rearrangement uses TRBV5-6 and TRBJ2-1; D gene unclear. V was cut by 1 base and J by 3 bases, with 8 bases left in between. Looked up from germline, CDR1 is SGHDT and CDR2 is YYEEEE. The CDR3 consists of 14 residues. The CDR3 DNA follows: TGTGCCAGCAGCTTGAGTGGAATCTACAATGAGCAGTTCTTC. Protein: CASSLSGIYNEQFF.

V gene TRBV9 combines with J gene TRBJ2-1, with 7 bases fitting TRBD2. CDR1 is SGDLS and CDR2 is YYNGEE in the germline V gene. This CDR3 has 15 amino acids. Trimming took 2 bases from V and 3 from J; bases not matched to a gene: 5. CDR3 region: CASSVSSGNYNEQFF. CDR3 DNA sequence: TGTGCCAGCAGCGTTAGCAGCGGGAACTACAATGAGCAGTTCTTC.

The V and J genes are TRBV9 and TRBJ2-1; 10 bases are a match to TRBD2. The CDR3 has 17 amino acids. The junction had 10 bases not matched to a gene; V was cut back by 2 bases and J by 5 bases. Germline-derived CDR1 and CDR2 are SGDLS and YYNGEE. The CDR3 region is CASSVLSGTSDNNEQFF. The CDR3 region has the DNA TGTGCCAGCAGCGTCCTCTCCGGGACTAGCGACAACAATGAGCAGTTCTTC. Complete variable domain (other parts from reference TRBV9 and TRBJ2-1): DSGVTQTPKHLITATGQRVTLRCSPRSGDLSVYWYQQSLDQGLQFLIQYYNGEERAKGNILERFSAQQFPDLHSELNLSSLELGDSALYFCASSVLSGTSDNNEQFFGPGTRLTVL.

J is TRBJ1-6 and V is TRBV30; 9 bases line up with TRBD1. The germline V gene has CDR1 GTSNPN and CDR2 SVGIG (reference sequence). V trimming: 2 bases; J trimming: 10 bases; junction bases outside the gene matches: 12. This CDR3 region has 16 residues. In DNA, the CDR3 is TGTGCCTGGAGTCCTTCCAGGACAGGGGTAAACTCACCCCTCCACTTT. It specifies CAWSPSRTGVNSPLHF.

This clone occurred once. This chain joins TRBV5-1 and TRBJ2-5, with 7 bases aligning to TRBD2. Germline loops: CDR1 SGHRS, CDR2 YFSETQ. There are 15 residues in the CDR3. J gave up 0 bases and V 2 bases, and 4 bases lay outside the gene matches. CDR3 DNA sequence: TGCGCCAGCAGCTTTAGCGGGCAGTACCAAGAGACCCAGTACTTC. It yields the protein CASSFSGQYQETQYF.

The V and J genes are TRBV5-8 and TRBJ1-6; D not resolved. V dropped 7 bases and J dropped 13 bases, with 18 bases sitting between them. The CDR3 has 13 residues. Germline assignment: CDR1 SGHTS and CDR2 YDEGEE. CDR3 in DNA: TGTGCCAGCTCGAGGACTCCACTGAGGCCCCTCCACTTT. Translation gives CASSRTPLRPLHF.

The chain is built from TRBV11-3 and TRBJ2-5, with D tentatively TRBD2 (7 bases). Deletions cut 5 bases from V and 1 base from J, with 14 bases between. The CDR3 is 15 amino acids. Germline V CDR1 and CDR2: SGHNT, YENEEA. The CDR3 bases are TGTGCCAGCAGCCGAAACGCGGGGGCCCAAGAGACCCAGTACTTC. It encodes CASSRNAGAQETQYF.

The chain combines TRBV28 with TRBJ1-2; 8 nucleotides line up with TRBD1. The ends lost 2 bases at V and 2 bases at J; junction bases unmatched: 4. There are 15 residues in the CDR3. Germline CDR1 reads MDHEN; CDR2 reads SYDVKM. CDR3 coding DNA: TGTGCCAGCAGTTTAGTTCAGGGGGCCAACTATGGCTACACCTTC. This codes for CASSLVQGANYGYTF.

The chain joins TRBV9 to TRBJ2-7; 8 bases match TRBD1. This CDR3 is 14 amino acids long. Unmatched junction bases numbered 7, after V lost 4 bases and J lost 4 bases. Germline V gene data show CDR1 as SGDLS and CDR2 as YYNGEE. The CDR3 DNA reads as TGTGCCAGCAGCCCCACTACAGGGGGTTACGAGCAGTACTTC. Translating gives CASSPTTGGYEQYF.

A few counts support this clone. The chain employs TRBV2 and TRBJ1-1; D call uncertain. The germline V gene has CDR1 SNHLY and CDR2 FYNNEI. This CDR3 is built from 11 residues. V was pared by 10 bases and J by 7 bases, with 13 bases between. The CDR3 loop reads CAISGFDEAFF. DNA of the CDR3: TGTGCCATCTCAGGATTCGATGAAGCTTTCTTT.